The rows below give T cell receptor beta chains drawn from one sample of a study of T cell repertoires in cytomegalovirus infection. TCRdb used MiXCR to reprocess the reads, holding one entry per CDR3 protein. The data show about 740,000 distinct CDR3 sequences, 35% to 45% seen once. The sequenced sample was PBMCs. The origin of the receptors is a human donor in good health (CMV status not recorded). Some clones in this sample may be carry-over from other donors' samples. The CDR3 runs from the conserved cysteine through the conserved F or W. Fields, in order: J gene, V gene, clone size, D gene, CDR3 protein, CDR3 DNA. D genes are given only for firm matches. The size entry is marked missing in some rows and otherwise reads once, few, many or a size class.

J: TRBJ2-7
V: TRBV5-1
size: -
D: -
CDR3: CASSLSTPPGDYEQYF
DNA: TGCGCCAGCAGCTTGTCGACTCCCCCGGGAGATTACGAGCAGTACTTC

J: TRBJ1-6
V: TRBV27
size: few
D: -
CDR3: CASSSQQGNSPLHF
DNA: TGTGCCAGCAGTTCGCAACAGGGAAATTCACCCCTCCACTTT

J: TRBJ1-2
V: TRBV12-3/TRBV12-4
size: -
D: -
CDR3: CASNLQGFGGYTF
DNA: TGTGCCAGCAACCTACAGGGATTTGGGGGCTACACCTTC

J: TRBJ2-3
V: TRBV4-1
size: -
D: TRBD2
CDR3: CASSQDRGLAVPTDTQYF
DNA: TGCGCCAGCAGCCAAGATCGTGGACTAGCGGTACCAACAGATACGCAGTATTTT

J: TRBJ1-5
V: TRBV6-6
size: few
D: -
CDR3: CASSYNRDGNQPQHF
DNA: TGTGCCAGCAGTTACAACAGGGATGGCAATCAGCCCCAGCATTTT

J: TRBJ2-7
V: TRBV5-1
size: once
D: TRBD2
CDR3: CASSPRGGRTYEQYF
DNA: TGCGCCAGCAGCCCTCGGGGAGGGAGAACCTACGAGCAGTACTTC

J: TRBJ1-2
V: TRBV19
size: many
D: -
CDR3: CASSIRKHLVAGYTF
DNA: TGTGCCAGTAGTATTCGCAAGCACCTAGTAGCTGGCTACACCTTC

J: TRBJ1-2
V: TRBV28
size: few
D: -
CDR3: CASGPYWTDYGYTF
DNA: TGTGCCAGCGGACCTTATTGGACAGATTATGGCTACACCTTC

J: TRBJ1-2
V: TRBV6-1
size: few
D: -
CDR3: CASSSSTSAPGYTF
DNA: TGTGCCAGCAGTTCCTCAACTTCGGCTCCTGGCTACACCTTC

J: TRBJ2-3
V: TRBV7-9
size: many
D: -
CDR3: CASSLIPPTGDTQYF
DNA: TGTGCCAGCAGCTTAATCCCCCCTACGGGTGATACGCAGTATTTT

J: TRBJ1-1
V: TRBV28
size: few
D: -
CDR3: CASSLSIGAGLREAFF
DNA: TGTGCCAGCAGTTTATCTATCGGGGCCGGCCTAAGGGAAGCTTTCTTT

J: TRBJ1-4
V: TRBV7-6
size: few
D: -
CDR3: CASSSRGQANEKLFF
DNA: TGTGCCAGCAGTTCCAGGGGACAAGCTAATGAAAAACTGTTTTTT

J: TRBJ2-7
V: TRBV6-8
size: -
D: TRBD2
CDR3: CASSYTAGATDEQYF
DNA: TGTGCCAGCAGTTACACGGCGGGAGCAACCGACGAGCAGTACTTC

J: TRBJ2-1
V: TRBV7-8
size: -
D: -
CDR3: CASSLATGEQGQFF
DNA: TGTGCCAGCAGCTTAGCGACAGGCGAGCAGGGGCAGTTCTTC

J: TRBJ1-2
V: TRBV4-1
size: -
D: TRBD1
CDR3: CASSQGQGAEGYTF
DNA: TGCGCCAGCAGCCAAGGACAGGGGGCGGAGGGCTACACCTTC

J: TRBJ2-5
V: TRBV7-6
size: few
D: -
CDR3: CASSRDSSTQYF
DNA: TGTGCCAGCAGCCGGGACTCCAGCACCCAGTACTTC

J: TRBJ1-6
V: TRBV27
size: few
D: -
CDR3: CASSSEGLGYNSPLHF
DNA: TGTGCCAGCAGTTCCGAAGGGCTAGGATATAATTCACCCCTCCACTTT

J: TRBJ2-4
V: TRBV10-3
size: -
D: TRBD1
CDR3: CAISESTGGNIQYF
DNA: TGTGCCATCAGTGAGTCGACAGGGGGCAACATTCAGTACTTC

J: TRBJ2-7
V: TRBV25-1
size: -
D: -
CDR3: CASSSLAEQYF
DNA: TGTGCCAGCAGTTCGCTTGCCGAGCAGTACTTC

J: TRBJ1-1
V: TRBV12-3/TRBV12-4
size: few
D: -
CDR3: CASSLKGTNTEAFF
DNA: TGTGCCAGCAGTTTAAAAGGGACCAACACTGAAGCTTTCTTT

J: TRBJ2-1
V: TRBV3-1
size: -
D: -
CDR3: CASSQVASSKQFF
DNA: TGTGCCAGCAGCCAAGTGGCCTCGTCTAAGCAGTTCTTC

J: TRBJ2-5
V: TRBV7-4
size: many
D: -
CDR3: CASSLETQETQYF
DNA: TGTGCCAGCAGCTTAGAAACCCAAGAGACCCAGTACTTC

J: TRBJ1-5
V: TRBV27
size: -
D: -
CDR3: CASRRTGPNQPQHF
DNA: TGTGCCAGCAGAAGGACCGGCCCCAATCAGCCCCAGCATTTT

J: TRBJ1-1
V: TRBV7-2
size: many
D: -
CDR3: CASSLEGLSEAFF
DNA: TGTGCCAGCAGCTTAGAGGGGTTATCCGAAGCTTTCTTT

J: TRBJ2-4
V: TRBV27
size: -
D: -
CDR3: CASSLAGRLAKNIQYF
DNA: TGTGCCAGCAGTTTGGCAGGGAGACTAGCCAAAAACATTCAGTACTTC

J: TRBJ1-1
V: TRBV12-3/TRBV12-4
size: -
D: TRBD1
CDR3: CASTKDRGTEAFF
DNA: TGTGCCAGCACCAAGGACAGGGGTACTGAAGCTTTCTTT

J: TRBJ2-2
V: TRBV12-3/TRBV12-4
size: -
D: -
CDR3: CASTAEPGELFF
DNA: TGTGCCAGCACCGCAGAGCCCGGGGAGCTGTTTTTT

J: TRBJ1-5
V: TRBV19
size: -
D: -
CDR3: CPSRFPNQPQHF
DNA: TGTCCCAGTAGATTTCCCAATCAGCCCCAGCATTTT

J: TRBJ1-1
V: TRBV6-5
size: -
D: -
CDR3: CASRPRLNTEAFF
DNA: TGTGCCAGCAGACCCAGGCTGAACACTGAAGCTTTCTTT

J: TRBJ2-1
V: TRBV19
size: many
D: TRBD1
CDR3: CASSPTGSYNEQFF
DNA: TGTGCCAGCAGCCCGACAGGGTCCTACAATGAGCAGTTCTTC